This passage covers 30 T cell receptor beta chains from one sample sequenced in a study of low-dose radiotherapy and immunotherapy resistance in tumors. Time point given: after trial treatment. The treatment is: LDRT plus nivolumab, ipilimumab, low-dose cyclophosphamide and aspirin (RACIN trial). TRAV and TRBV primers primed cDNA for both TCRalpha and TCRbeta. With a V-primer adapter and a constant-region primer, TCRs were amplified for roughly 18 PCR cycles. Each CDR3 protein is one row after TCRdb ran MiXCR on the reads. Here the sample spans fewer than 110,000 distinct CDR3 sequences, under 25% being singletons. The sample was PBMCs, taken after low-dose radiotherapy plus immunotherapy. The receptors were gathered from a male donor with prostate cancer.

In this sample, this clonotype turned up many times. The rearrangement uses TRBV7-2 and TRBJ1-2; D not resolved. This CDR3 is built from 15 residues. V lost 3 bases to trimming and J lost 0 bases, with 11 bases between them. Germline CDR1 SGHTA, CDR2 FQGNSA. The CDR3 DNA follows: TGTGCCAGCAGCTTGTGGACCCAAGCTAACTATGGCTACACCTTC. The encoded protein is CASSLWTQANYGYTF. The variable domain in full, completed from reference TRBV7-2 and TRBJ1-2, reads GAGVSQSPSNKVTEKGKDVELRCDPISGHTALYWYRQSLGQGLEFLIYFQGNSAPDKSGLPSDRFSAERTGGSVSTLTIQRTQQEDSAVYLCASSLWTQANYGYTFGSGTRLTVV.

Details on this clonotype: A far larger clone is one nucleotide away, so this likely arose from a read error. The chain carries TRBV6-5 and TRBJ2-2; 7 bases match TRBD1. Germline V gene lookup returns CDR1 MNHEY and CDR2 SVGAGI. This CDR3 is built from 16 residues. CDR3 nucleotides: TGTGCCAGCAGGAGCCCCCCGGACAGGAACACCGGGGAGCTGTCTTTT. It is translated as CASRSPPDRNTGELSF.

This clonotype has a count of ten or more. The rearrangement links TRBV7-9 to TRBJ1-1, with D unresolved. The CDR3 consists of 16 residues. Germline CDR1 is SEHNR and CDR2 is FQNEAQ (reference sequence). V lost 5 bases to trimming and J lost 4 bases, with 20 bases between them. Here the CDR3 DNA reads TGTGCCAGCAGCGCGGAAGGGTGGCCGATGTTCACTGAAGCTTTCTTT. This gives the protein CASSAEGWPMFTEAFF.

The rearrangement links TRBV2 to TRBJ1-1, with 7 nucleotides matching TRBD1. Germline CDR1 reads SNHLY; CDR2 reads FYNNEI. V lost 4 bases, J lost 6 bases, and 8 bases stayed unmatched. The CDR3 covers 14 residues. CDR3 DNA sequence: TGTGCCAGCAGTGTAACAGGGGTGGCCCCTGAAGCTTTCTTT. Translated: CASSVTGVAPEAFF.

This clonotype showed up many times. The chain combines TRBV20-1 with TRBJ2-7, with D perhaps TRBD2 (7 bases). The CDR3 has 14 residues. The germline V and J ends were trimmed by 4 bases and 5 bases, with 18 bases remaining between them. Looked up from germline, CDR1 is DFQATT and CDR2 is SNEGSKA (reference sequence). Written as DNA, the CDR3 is TGCAGTGCTAATCCGGGGGGCAGGCACGACGAGCAGTACTTC. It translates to CSANPGGRHDEQYF.

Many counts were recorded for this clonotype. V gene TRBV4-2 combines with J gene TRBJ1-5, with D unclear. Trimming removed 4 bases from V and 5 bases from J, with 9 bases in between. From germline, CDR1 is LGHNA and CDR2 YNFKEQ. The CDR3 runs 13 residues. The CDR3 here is CASSPNRDQPQHF. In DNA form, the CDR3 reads TGTGCCAGCAGCCCCAACCGAGATCAGCCCCAGCATTTT.

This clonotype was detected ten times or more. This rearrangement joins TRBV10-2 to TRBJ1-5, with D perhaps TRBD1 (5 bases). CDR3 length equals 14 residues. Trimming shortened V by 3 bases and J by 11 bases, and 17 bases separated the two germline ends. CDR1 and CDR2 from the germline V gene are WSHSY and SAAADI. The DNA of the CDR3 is TGCGCCAGCAGTGATTTGGGGGAACTGTCAGCCCAGCATTTT. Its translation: CASSDLGELSAQHF.

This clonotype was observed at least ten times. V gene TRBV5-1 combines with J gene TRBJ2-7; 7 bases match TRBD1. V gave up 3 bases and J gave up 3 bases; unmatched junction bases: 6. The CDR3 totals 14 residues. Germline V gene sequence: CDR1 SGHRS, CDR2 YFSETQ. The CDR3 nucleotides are TGCGCCAGCAGCTCCCCCGGGACAGTCTACGAGCAGTACTTC. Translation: CASSSPGTVYEQYF.

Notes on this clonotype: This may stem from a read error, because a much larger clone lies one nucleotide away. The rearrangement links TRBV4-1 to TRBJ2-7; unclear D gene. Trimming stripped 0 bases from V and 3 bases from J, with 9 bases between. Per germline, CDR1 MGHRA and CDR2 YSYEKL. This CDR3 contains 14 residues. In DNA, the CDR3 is TGCGCCAGCAGCCAAGATCAGGCCGTCTACGAGCAGTACTTC. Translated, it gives CASSQDQAVYEQYF.

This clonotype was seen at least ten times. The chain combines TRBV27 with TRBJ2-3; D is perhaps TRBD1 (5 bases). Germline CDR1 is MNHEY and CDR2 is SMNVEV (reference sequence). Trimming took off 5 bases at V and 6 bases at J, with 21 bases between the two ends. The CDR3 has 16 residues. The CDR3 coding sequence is TGTGCCAGCAGTCTGTCCGCAGGGATCGTCTCGGATACGCAGTATTTT. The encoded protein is CASSLSAGIVSDTQYF.

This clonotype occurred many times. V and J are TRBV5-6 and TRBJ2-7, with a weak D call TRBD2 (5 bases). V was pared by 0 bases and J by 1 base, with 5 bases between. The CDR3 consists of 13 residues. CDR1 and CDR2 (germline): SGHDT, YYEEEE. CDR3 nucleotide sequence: TGTGCCAGCAGCTTGGCGGGATCCTACGAGCAGTACTTC. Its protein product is CASSLAGSYEQYF. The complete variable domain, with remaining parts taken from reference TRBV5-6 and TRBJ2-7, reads DAGVTQSPTHLIKTRGQQVTLRCSPKSGHDTVSWYQQALGQGPQFIFQYYEEEERQRGNFPDRFSGHQFPNYSSELNVNALLLGDSALYLCASSLAGSYEQYFGPGTRLTVT.

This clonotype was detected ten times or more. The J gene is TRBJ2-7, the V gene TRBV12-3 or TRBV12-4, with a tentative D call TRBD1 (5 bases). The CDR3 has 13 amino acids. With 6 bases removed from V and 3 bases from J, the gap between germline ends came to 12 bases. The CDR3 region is CASRHLDSYEQYF. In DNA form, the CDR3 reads TGTGCCAGCAGACACCTCGACAGCTACGAGCAGTACTTC.

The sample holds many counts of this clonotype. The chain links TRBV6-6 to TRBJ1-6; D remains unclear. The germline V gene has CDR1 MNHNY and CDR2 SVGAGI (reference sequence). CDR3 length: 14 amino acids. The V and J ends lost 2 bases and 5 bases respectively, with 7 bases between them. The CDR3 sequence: CASSYKADNSPLHF. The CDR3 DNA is TGTGCCAGCAGTTACAAGGCAGATAATTCACCCCTCCACTTT.

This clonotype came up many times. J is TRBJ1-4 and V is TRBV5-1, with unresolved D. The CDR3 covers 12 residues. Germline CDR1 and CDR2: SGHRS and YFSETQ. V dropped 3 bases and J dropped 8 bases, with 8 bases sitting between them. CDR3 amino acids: CASSSDREKLFF. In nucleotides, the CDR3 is TGCGCCAGCAGCTCAGACCGGGAAAAACTGTTTTTT.

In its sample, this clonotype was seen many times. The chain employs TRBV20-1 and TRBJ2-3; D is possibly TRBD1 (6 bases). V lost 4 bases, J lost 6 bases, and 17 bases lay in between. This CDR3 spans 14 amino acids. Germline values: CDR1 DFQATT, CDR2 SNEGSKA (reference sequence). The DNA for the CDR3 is TGCAGTGCTACGGTCAGGGGAATCGCTGATACGCAGTATTTT. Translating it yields CSATVRGIADTQYF.

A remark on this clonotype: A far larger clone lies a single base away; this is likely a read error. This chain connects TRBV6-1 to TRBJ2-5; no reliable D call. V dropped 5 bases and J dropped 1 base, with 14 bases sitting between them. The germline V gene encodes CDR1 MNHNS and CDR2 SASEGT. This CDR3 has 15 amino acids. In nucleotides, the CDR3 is TGTGCCAGCAGTTACCTTCGGGTAGGCCAAGAGACCCAGTACTTC. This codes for CASSYLRVGQETQYF.

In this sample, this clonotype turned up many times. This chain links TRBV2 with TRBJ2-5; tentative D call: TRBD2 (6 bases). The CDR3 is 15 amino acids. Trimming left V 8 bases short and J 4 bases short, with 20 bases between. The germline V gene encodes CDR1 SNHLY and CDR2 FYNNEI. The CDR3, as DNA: TGTGCCAGCGACCGTCTCCGGGGGTTTGGAGAGACCCAGTACTTC. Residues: CASDRLRGFGETQYF.

CDR3 region: CASSTGGHYEQYF. CDR3 nucleotides: TGTGCCAGCAGCACCGGGGGGCACTACGAGCAGTACTTC. The chain has TRBV13 and TRBJ2-7, with D maybe TRBD2 (7 bases). This CDR3 region has 13 residues. V lost 5 bases and J 3 bases, leaving 11 bases between the germline ends. Germline CDR1 PRHDT, CDR2 FYEKMQ (reference sequence).

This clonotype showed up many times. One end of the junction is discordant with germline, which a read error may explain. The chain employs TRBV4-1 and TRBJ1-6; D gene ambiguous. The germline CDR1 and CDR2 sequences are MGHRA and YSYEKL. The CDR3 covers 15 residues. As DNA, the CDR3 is TGCGCCAGCAGCGAAGATGGGGTCCCAGCTTCACCCCTCCACTTT. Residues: CASSEDGVPASPLHF.

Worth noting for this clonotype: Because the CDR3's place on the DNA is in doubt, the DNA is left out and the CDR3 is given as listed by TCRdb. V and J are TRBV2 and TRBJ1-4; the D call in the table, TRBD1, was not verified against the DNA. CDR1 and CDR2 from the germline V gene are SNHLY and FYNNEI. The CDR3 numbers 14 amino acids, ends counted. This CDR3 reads CASKGSVDEKLFFF.

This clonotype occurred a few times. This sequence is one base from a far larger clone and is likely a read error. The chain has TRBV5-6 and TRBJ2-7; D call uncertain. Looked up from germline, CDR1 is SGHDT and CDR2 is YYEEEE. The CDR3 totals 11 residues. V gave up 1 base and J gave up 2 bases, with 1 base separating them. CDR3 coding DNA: TGTGCCAGCAGCTTGCCCTACGAGCAGTACTTC. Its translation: CASSLPYEQYF.

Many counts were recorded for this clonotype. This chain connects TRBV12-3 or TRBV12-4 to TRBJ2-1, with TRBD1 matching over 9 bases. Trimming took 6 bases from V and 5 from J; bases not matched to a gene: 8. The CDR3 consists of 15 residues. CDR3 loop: CASSLRTGAHNEQFF. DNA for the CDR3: TGTGCCAGCAGCCTAAGGACAGGGGCCCACAATGAGCAGTTCTTC.

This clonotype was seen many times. CDR3 residues: CAGSGGSNQPQHF. Here the CDR3 DNA reads TGTGCCGGGTCAGGGGGCTCGAATCAGCCCCAGCATTTT. V usage is TRBV19 and J usage is TRBJ1-5; TRBD1 matches 8 bases. From germline, CDR1 is LNHDA and CDR2 SQIVND (reference sequence). The CDR3 sequence is 13 residues long. The V segment lost 11 bases and the J segment 4 bases; nucleotides outside the gene matches: 7.

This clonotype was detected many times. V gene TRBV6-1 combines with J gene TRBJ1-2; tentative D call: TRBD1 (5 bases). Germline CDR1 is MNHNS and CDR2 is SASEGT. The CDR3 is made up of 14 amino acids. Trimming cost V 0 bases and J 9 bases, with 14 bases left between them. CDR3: CASSEARAGTSYTF. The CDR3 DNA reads TGTGCCAGCAGTGAAGCGCGGGCAGGGACGAGCTACACCTTC.

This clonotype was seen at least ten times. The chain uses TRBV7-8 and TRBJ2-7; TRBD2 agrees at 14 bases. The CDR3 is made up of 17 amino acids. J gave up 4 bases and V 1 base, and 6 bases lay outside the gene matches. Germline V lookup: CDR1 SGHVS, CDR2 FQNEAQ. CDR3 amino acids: CASSLVRLAGGRYEQYF. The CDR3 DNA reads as TGTGCCAGCAGCTTAGTGCGACTAGCGGGGGGGAGGTACGAGCAGTACTTC.

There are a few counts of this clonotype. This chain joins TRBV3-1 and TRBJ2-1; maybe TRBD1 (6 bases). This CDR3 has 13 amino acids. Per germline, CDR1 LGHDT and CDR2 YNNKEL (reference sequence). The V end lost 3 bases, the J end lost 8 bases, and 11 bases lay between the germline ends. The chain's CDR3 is CASSHLRGDEQFF. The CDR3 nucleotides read TGTGCCAGCAGCCACCTCAGGGGTGATGAGCAGTTCTTC.

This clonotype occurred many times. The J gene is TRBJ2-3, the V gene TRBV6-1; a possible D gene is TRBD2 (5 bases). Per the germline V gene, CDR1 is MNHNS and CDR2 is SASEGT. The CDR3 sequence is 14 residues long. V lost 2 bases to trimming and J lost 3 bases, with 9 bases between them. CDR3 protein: CASSELAGTDTQYF. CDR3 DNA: TGTGCCAGCAGTGAACTAGCCGGGACAGATACGCAGTATTTT.

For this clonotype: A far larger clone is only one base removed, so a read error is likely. CDR3 coding DNA: TGTGCCAGCAGTCCTCCCGCCGTGATCACCTACGAGCAGTACGTC. Its translation is CASSPPAVITYEQYV. This chain connects TRBV13 to TRBJ2-7; D ambiguous. Trimming shortened V by 6 bases and J by 2 bases, and 17 bases separated the two germline ends. Germline lookup yields CDR1 PRHDT and CDR2 FYEKMQ (reference sequence). This CDR3 is built from 15 residues.

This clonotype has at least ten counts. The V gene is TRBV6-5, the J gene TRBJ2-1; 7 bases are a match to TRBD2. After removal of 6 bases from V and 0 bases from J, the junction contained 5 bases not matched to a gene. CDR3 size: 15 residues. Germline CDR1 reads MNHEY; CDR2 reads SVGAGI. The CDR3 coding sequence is TGTGCCAGCAGACTGCGGGGGAGCTCCTACAATGAGCAGTTCTTC. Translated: CASRLRGSSYNEQFF.

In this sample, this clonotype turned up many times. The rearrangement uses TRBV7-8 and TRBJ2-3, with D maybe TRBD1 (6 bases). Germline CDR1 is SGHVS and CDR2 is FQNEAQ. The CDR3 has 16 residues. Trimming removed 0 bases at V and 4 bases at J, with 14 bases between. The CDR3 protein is CASSLAYRVKADTQYF. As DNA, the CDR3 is TGTGCCAGCAGCTTAGCCTACAGGGTCAAGGCAGATACGCAGTATTTT.